These 32 T cell receptor beta chains came from one sample sequenced in a study of blood T cell repertoires in COVID-19. Generated by immunoSEQ multiplex PCR, the TCRdb table keeps only in-frame clones and is missing some. Of around 300,000 clones listed, 85% to 90% are singletons. The source material was PBMCs or T cells enriched from blood (not recorded which). The receptors shown here come from a woman between 18 and 29 years old with acute COVID-19.

CDR3 loop: CASSLAVRTGVTEAFF. The CDR3 region has the DNA TGTGCCAGCAGCTTAGCGGTGCGGACAGGGGTAACTGAAGCTTTCTTT. V gene TRBV7-8 combines with J gene TRBJ1-1; 9 nucleotides align to TRBD1. CDR1 is SGHVS, CDR2 FQNEAQ, per germline. With V trimmed by 0 bases and J by 5 bases, 7 bases remained unmatched. The CDR3 totals 16 residues.

This clone has just one count. This chain links TRBV11-2 with TRBJ2-7; tentatively, D is TRBD1 (5 bases). CDR3 length: 16 residues. Germline V gene data show CDR1 as SGHAT and CDR2 as FQNNGV. Trimming removed 5 bases from V and 3 bases from J, with 20 bases in between. CDR3 nucleotide sequence: TGTGCCAGCAGCCCCATTCCCCGAGACAGAGACTACGAGCAGTACTTC. Encoded protein: CASSPIPRDRDYEQYF.

This chain connects TRBV11-2 to TRBJ2-7; 13 nucleotides align to TRBD2. The junction had 6 bases not matched to a gene; V was cut back by 4 bases and J by 3 bases. Germline assignment: CDR1 SGHAT and CDR2 FQNNGV. This CDR3 comprises 16 residues. The CDR3 nucleotides are TGTGCCAGCAGCTCAGGACTAGCGGGAGTTATCTACGAGCAGTACTTC. This translates into CASSSGLAGVIYEQYF.

The rearrangement uses TRBV5-1 and TRBJ1-2; 9 bases match TRBD1. Germline CDR1 and CDR2: SGHRS and YFSETQ. CDR3 length equals 15 residues. Germline trimming cut 6 bases from V and 4 bases from J; bases unmatched to any gene: 10. The CDR3 reads CASNPGQGLVYGYTF. CDR3 coding DNA: TGCGCCAGCAACCCTGGACAGGGGTTAGTCTATGGCTACACCTTC.

This clone has just a few counts. V usage is TRBV10-1 and J usage is TRBJ2-1, with 7 bases lining up with TRBD1. CDR1 WNHNN and CDR2 SYGVQD come from the germline V gene (reference sequence). V gave up 3 bases and J gave up 2 bases; unmatched junction bases: 4. This CDR3 is 15 amino acids long. The chain's CDR3 is CASSDTGTAYNEQFF. The CDR3 DNA reads as TGCGCCAGCAGTGATACCGGGACAGCCTACAATGAGCAGTTCTTC.

V is TRBV6-5 and J is TRBJ2-2, with D possibly matching TRBD1 (5 bases). V gave up 9 bases and J gave up 4 bases, with 12 bases separating them. This CDR3 comprises 13 residues. In germline, CDR1 is MNHEY, CDR2 SVGAGI. The CDR3 region has the DNA TGTGCCAGGACGGACACGCGCACCGGGGAGCTGTTTTTT. Protein: CARTDTRTGELFF.

The rearrangement uses TRBV18 and TRBJ2-1, with D perhaps matching TRBD2 (5 bases). Trimming removed 6 bases from V and 6 bases from J, with 18 bases in between. The CDR3 is made up of 15 amino acids. Germline CDR1 is KGHSH and CDR2 is LQKENI. CDR3 amino acids: CASSPGTGKLNEQFF. The CDR3 nucleotides read TGTGCCAGCTCCCCAGGAACGGGAAAGCTCAATGAGCAGTTCTTC.

The gene calls are TRBV2 and TRBJ2-1; 12 nucleotides line up with TRBD1. The CDR3 extends over 15 amino acids. V was pared by 7 bases and J by 10 bases, with 11 bases of the junction left unmatched. Per germline, CDR1 SNHLY and CDR2 FYNNEI. The CDR3 loop is CASTVGGTGGREQFF. CDR3 coding DNA: TGTGCCAGCACCGTGGGGGGGACAGGGGGCCGCGAGCAGTTCTTC.

The chain joins TRBV4-3 to TRBJ2-5, with D perhaps TRBD1 (5 bases). V was shortened by 2 bases and J by 2 bases, with 9 bases between the two germline ends. CDR3 size: 14 residues. CDR1 LGHNA and CDR2 YSLEER come from the germline V gene. The CDR3 coding sequence is TGCGCCAGCAGCCAATTTCAGGGACAAGAGACCCAGTACTTC. It yields the protein CASSQFQGQETQYF.

The gene calls are TRBV30 and TRBJ2-2; possible D gene TRBD2, 5 bases. Per the germline V gene, CDR1 is GTSNPN and CDR2 is SVGIG (reference sequence). V was clipped by 5 bases and J by 4 bases, with 11 bases between them. The CDR3 loop spans 13 amino acids. CDR3 in amino acids: CAWFGETTGELFF. CDR3 bases: TGTGCCTGGTTCGGGGAAACCACCGGGGAGCTGTTTTTT.

The V and J genes are TRBV7-3 and TRBJ2-2; 8 nucleotides align to TRBD2. J was trimmed by 2 bases and V by 4 bases; bases with no gene match: 9. The CDR3 runs to 17 residues. From germline, CDR1 is SGHTA and CDR2 FQGTGA. For the CDR3, the DNA is TGTGCCAGCAGCTCCTTAGCGGGAACTGACAACACCGGGGAGCTGTTTTTT. Protein: CASSSLAGTDNTGELFF.

The rearrangement joins TRBV15 to TRBJ1-2, with D perhaps matching TRBD1 (5 bases). CDR3 length: 15 residues. Trimming took off 5 bases at V and 2 bases at J, with 15 bases between the two ends. Germline CDR1 is LNHNV and CDR2 is YYDKDF (reference sequence). CDR3 amino acids: CATSEAKQVNYGYTF. Written as DNA, the CDR3 is TGTGCCACCAGCGAAGCGAAACAGGTAAACTATGGCTACACCTTC.

V gene TRBV7-2 combines with J gene TRBJ2-7, with 13 bases aligning to TRBD2. Germline trimming cut 5 bases from V and 13 bases from J; bases unmatched to any gene: 11. CDR3 length equals 14 residues. Germline loops: CDR1 SGHTA, CDR2 FQGNSA. For the CDR3, the DNA is TGTGCCAGCAGCATTCGGTCTACTAGCGGGAGGGTCTACTTC. Its translation: CASSIRSTSGRVYF.

This clone was found a few times. The genes are TRBV7-2 and TRBJ1-1, with 8 bases matching TRBD1. The V gene end was trimmed by 4 bases and the J gene end by 4 bases; junction bases not matched to a gene: 5. CDR3 length equals 14 residues. Germline V gives CDR1 SGHTA, CDR2 FQGNSA. The CDR3 sequence is CASSSTGGTTEAFF. DNA of the CDR3: TGTGCCAGCAGCTCTACAGGGGGGACCACTGAAGCTTTCTTT.

CDR3 coding DNA: TGTGCCAGCAGTTTATGGTGGCGGGAGGGGCGAAATGAGCAGTTCTTC. Translation: CASSLWWREGRNEQFF. V is TRBV27 and J is TRBJ2-1; 9 nucleotides match TRBD2. Germline assignment: CDR1 MNHEY and CDR2 SMNVEV (reference sequence). The trim removed 1 base at V and 7 bases at J, leaving 8 bases unmatched. The CDR3 length is 16 residues.

V and J are TRBV6-5 and TRBJ2-3; TRBD2 aligns across 7 bases. The CDR3 consists of 14 residues. Germline V gives CDR1 MNHEY, CDR2 SVGAGI. V shed 6 bases and J 1 base; nucleotides not matched to a gene: 4. The CDR3 DNA is TGTGCCAGCAGCCTAGCGGTAGGCACAGATACGCAGTATTTT. Translation gives CASSLAVGTDTQYF.

This chain uses TRBV6-5 with TRBJ2-7, with D uncertain. The CDR3 extends over 11 amino acids. The germline V gene has CDR1 MNHEY and CDR2 SVGAGI. Trimming took 8 bases from V and 3 from J, leaving 8 bases between them. CDR3 DNA sequence: TGTGCCAGCTTCGGGTTCTACGAGCAGTACTTC. It is translated as CASFGFYEQYF.

The J gene is TRBJ2-1, the V gene TRBV18; 10 bases align to TRBD1. Losses at the gene ends were 4 bases for V and 3 bases for J; bases not matched to a gene: 0. Germline V gene lookup returns CDR1 KGHSH and CDR2 LQKENI. The CDR3 is made up of 14 amino acids. The CDR3 region is CASSRDRGYNEQFF. DNA of the CDR3: TGTGCCAGCTCACGGGACAGGGGCTACAATGAGCAGTTCTTC.

V is TRBV5-1 and J is TRBJ2-1; D might be TRBD1 (5 bases). Trimming took 4 bases from V and 0 from J, leaving 11 bases between them. The CDR3 has 15 amino acids. Germline assignment: CDR1 SGHRS and CDR2 YFSETQ. The CDR3 here is CASSPRTSSYNEQFF. CDR3 bases: TGCGCCAGCAGCCCCCGGACAAGCTCCTACAATGAGCAGTTCTTC.

This clone was picked up one time. The chain links TRBV7-8 to TRBJ2-7; 9 bases are a match to TRBD2. The CDR3 has 16 amino acids. Losses at the gene ends were 5 bases for V and 2 bases for J; bases not matched to a gene: 10. Germline-derived CDR1 and CDR2 are SGHVS and FQNEAQ. CDR3 bases: TGTGCCAGCAGCCCCCCCAAAGCGGGAGGCCCCTACGAGCAGTACTTC. Its protein product is CASSPPKAGGPYEQYF.

The genes are TRBV10-3 and TRBJ1-2, with 9 bases matching TRBD1. The CDR3 extends over 15 amino acids. Germline CDR1 is ENHRY and CDR2 is SYGVKD. J was trimmed by 0 bases and V by 10 bases; bases with no gene match: 9. The CDR3 region is CATEGQGLANYGYTF. The CDR3, as DNA: TGTGCCACCGAGGGACAGGGACTAGCTAACTATGGCTACACCTTC.

The rearrangement uses TRBV4-2 and TRBJ1-3; TRBD1 matches 7 bases. Trimming removed 2 bases from V and 3 bases from J; junction bases left unmatched: 1. Germline CDR1 LGHNA, CDR2 YNFKEQ. CDR3 length equals 14 residues. The CDR3 DNA reads TGTGCCAGCAGCCAAAGGGACAGTGGAAACACCATATATTTT. Encoded protein: CASSQRDSGNTIYF.

J is TRBJ1-5 and V is TRBV6-5, with 10 bases that match TRBD1. The CDR3 is made up of 15 amino acids. V lost 6 bases, J lost 6 bases, and 8 bases stayed unmatched. Per germline, CDR1 MNHEY and CDR2 SVGAGI. Here the CDR3 DNA reads TGTGCCAGCAGCAAGGACAGGGGGGAGGGTCAGCCCCAGCATTTT. Translating it yields CASSKDRGEGQPQHF.

The CDR3 DNA is TGCAGTGCTAGTTCCGCAGGGAGGGCTATCACTGAAGCTTTCTTT. Protein: CSASSAGRAITEAFF. The chain combines TRBV20-1 with TRBJ1-1; D may be TRBD1 (5 bases). Germline V gene lookup returns CDR1 DFQATT and CDR2 SNEGSKA (reference sequence). The CDR3 extends over 15 amino acids. V was shortened by 3 bases and J by 4 bases, with 18 bases between the two germline ends.

The chain has TRBV15 and TRBJ2-7, with 8 positions matching TRBD1. This CDR3 comprises 16 residues. Per germline, CDR1 LNHNV and CDR2 YYDKDF (reference sequence). Unmatched junction bases numbered 9, after V lost 3 bases and J lost 2 bases. The chain's CDR3 is CATSRGQEERTYEQYF. CDR3 DNA sequence: TGTGCCACCAGCAGGGGACAGGAGGAACGTACCTACGAGCAGTACTTC.

This clone has just a few counts. The rearrangement links TRBV4-1 to TRBJ1-1, with a tentative D call TRBD1 (6 bases). Trimming removed 5 bases at V and 3 bases at J, with 13 bases between. The germline CDR1 and CDR2 sequences are MGHRA and YSYEKL. The CDR3 extends over 14 amino acids. This CDR3 reads CASSIGGGHTEAFF. CDR3 coding DNA: TGCGCCAGCAGCATCGGGGGGGGGCACACTGAAGCTTTCTTT.

The rearrangement uses TRBV4-2 and TRBJ2-5, with TRBD1 matching 9 bases. This CDR3 comprises 15 residues. CDR1 LGHNA and CDR2 YNFKEQ come from the germline V gene. Trimming took 4 bases from V and 2 from J; bases not matched to a gene: 5. The CDR3 here is CASSREGTGQETQYF. Here the CDR3 DNA reads TGTGCCAGCAGCCGAGAAGGGACAGGGCAAGAGACCCAGTACTTC.

The chain uses TRBV11-2 and TRBJ2-7; D is perhaps TRBD2 (6 bases). Germline values: CDR1 SGHAT, CDR2 FQNNGV. This CDR3 contains 15 residues. V dropped 1 base and J dropped 1 base, with 11 bases sitting between them. CDR3 bases: TGTGCCAGCAGCTTAGTTAGTGGAGGGTCCTACGAGCAGTACTTC. This codes for CASSLVSGGSYEQYF.

This chain links TRBV29-1 with TRBJ1-1, with D unresolved. This CDR3 is built from 14 residues. The germline gives CDR1 SQVTM, CDR2 ANQGSEA. The germline V and J ends were trimmed by 4 bases and 10 bases, with 22 bases remaining between them. The CDR3 protein is CSVVSTASGVGAFF. CDR3 coding DNA: TGCAGCGTTGTAAGCACTGCGAGTGGAGTTGGAGCTTTCTTT. Full variable domain (remainder filled in from reference TRBV29-1 and TRBJ1-1): SAVISQKPSRDICQRGTSLTIQCQVDSQVTMMFWYRQQPGQSLTLIATANQGSEATYESGFVIDKFPISRPNLTFSTLTVSNMSPEDSSIYLCSVVSTASGVGAFFGQGTRLTVV.

The chain couples TRBV6-5 to TRBJ1-1; D might be TRBD1 (6 bases). The CDR3 has 15 amino acids. Trimming shortened V by 6 bases and J by 2 bases, and 16 bases separated the two germline ends. Germline V CDR1 and CDR2: MNHEY, SVGAGI. CDR3 sequence: CASRKLTGHNTEAFF. The CDR3 coding sequence is TGTGCCAGCAGGAAGTTGACAGGTCACAACACTGAAGCTTTCTTT.

V gene TRBV30 combines with J gene TRBJ2-6; 7 bases align to TRBD1. The CDR3 is 14 residues long. Germline CDR1 reads GTSNPN; CDR2 reads SVGIG (reference sequence). V gave up 3 bases and J gave up 2 bases; unmatched junction bases: 1. The CDR3: CAWSGTAGANVLTF. Here the CDR3 DNA reads TGTGCCTGGAGCGGGACAGCTGGGGCCAACGTCCTGACTTTC. Drawing the rest from reference TRBV30 and TRBJ2-6, the complete variable domain is SQTIHQWPATLVQPVGSPLSLECTVEGTSNPNLYWYRQAAGRGLQLLFYSVGIGQISSEVPQNLSASRPQDRQFILSSKKLLLSDSGFYLCAWSGTAGANVLTFGAGSRLTVL.

V and J are TRBV7-2 and TRBJ1-2; 9 bases fit TRBD1. V trimming: 2 bases; J trimming: 7 bases; junction bases outside the gene matches: 11. Per germline, CDR1 SGHTA and CDR2 FQGNSA. This CDR3 is 16 amino acids long. CDR3 in DNA: TGTGCCAGCAGCTTAAACCTCGCCTCGACAGGGGGTGGCTACACCTTC. It encodes CASSLNLASTGGGYTF.